Listed below are T cell receptor beta chains from one sample, sequenced in a study of identifying expanded T cells in peripheral blood. TCRdb's table, derived via immunoSEQ multiplex PCR, lists solely in-frame clones and lacks some. The sample carries over 75,000 clones, approximately 88% recorded once. The sequenced material came from blood. The receptor set was obtained from a person aged 18 to 70 in good health. Each CDR3 is given with its conserved first and last residue. D genes are given only for firm matches. For some rows the clone size is stated as once, few or many, or as a class when expanded; others skip it.

. TRBJ1-5 TRBV9 . TGTGCCAGCAGCGGGGGTTATAGCAATCAGCCCCAGCATTTT CASSGGYSNQPQHF
TRBD1 TRBJ1-3 TRBV28 . TGTGCCAGCAGAGATACCGGGACAGGGGATGTCTCTGGAAACACCATATATTTT CASRDTGTGDVSGNTIYF
. TRBJ2-1 TRBV7-3 . TGTGCCAGCAGCGAGTTACGAACCAGCTCCTACAATGAGCAGTTCTTC CASSELRTSSYNEQFF
. TRBJ1-4 TRBV6-6 few TGTGCCAGCAGTTACGGCCGTAGGGGACCCAATGAAAAACTGTTTTTT CASSYGRRGPNEKLFF
TRBD1 TRBJ2-3 TRBV7-8 . TGTGCCAGCAGCCCTCTGGGGACAGGGGGAGTCACAGATACGCAGTATTTT CASSPLGTGGVTDTQYF
. TRBJ2-2 TRBV28 . TGTGCCAGCAGTTTCTTAGGGGGGCCTAACACCGGGGAGCTGTTTTTT CASSFLGGPNTGELFF
. TRBJ2-1 TRBV5-1 . TGCGCCAGCAGGTTGGGCCTCACCTCCTACAATGAGCAGTTCTTC CASRLGLTSYNEQFF
. TRBJ2-3 TRBV10-2 . TGCGCCAGCAGTTTACGTCGCGATACGCAGTATTTT CASSLRRDTQYF
TRBD2 TRBJ2-5 TRBV10-3 . TGTGCCATCGGCCCTAGCGGACAATTTAAAGAGACCCAGTACTTC CAIGPSGQFKETQYF
. TRBJ2-7 TRBV27 . TGTGCCAGCTCCCCGGGGCTGAACGAGCAGTACTTC CASSPGLNEQYF
. TRBJ1-6 TRBV7-9 . TGTGCCAGCAGTAACAGGGACGTCTATAATTCACCCCTCCACTTT CASSNRDVYNSPLHF
. TRBJ2-3 TRBV7-2 . TGTGCCAGCAGCCCGGGCCCAAGTGGAGATACGCAGTATTTT CASSPGPSGDTQYF
TRBD1 TRBJ1-2 TRBV28 once TGTGCCAGCAGTTTTCAGGGGGCCAATGCTGGCTACACCTTC CASSFQGANAGYTF
. TRBJ2-7 TRBV29-1 . TGCAGCGTTGAAGCCGGCTCCGGCTACGAGCAGTACTTC CSVEAGSGYEQYF
. TRBJ1-2 TRBV4-3 . TGCGCCAGCAGCCAACTATCATCCTATGGCTACACCTTC CASSQLSSYGYTF
. TRBJ1-2 TRBV6-1 once TGTGCCAGCAGTGGAGGACAGAATAACTATGGCTACACCTTC CASSGGQNNYGYTF
TRBD2 TRBJ2-3 TRBV7-3 . TGTGCCAGCAGCCTCTCGGGGGGGCAAGGAGATACGCAGTATTTT CASSLSGGQGDTQYF
. TRBJ2-4 TRBV7-2 . TGTGCCAGCAGCTTCAGTCGGAATCTAGCCAAAAACATTCAGTACTTC CASSFSRNLAKNIQYF
TRBD2 TRBJ2-7 TRBV5-6 . TGTGCCAGCAGCCCCGGACTAGCGGGGGGCCCCACCTACGAGCAGTACTTC CASSPGLAGGPTYEQYF